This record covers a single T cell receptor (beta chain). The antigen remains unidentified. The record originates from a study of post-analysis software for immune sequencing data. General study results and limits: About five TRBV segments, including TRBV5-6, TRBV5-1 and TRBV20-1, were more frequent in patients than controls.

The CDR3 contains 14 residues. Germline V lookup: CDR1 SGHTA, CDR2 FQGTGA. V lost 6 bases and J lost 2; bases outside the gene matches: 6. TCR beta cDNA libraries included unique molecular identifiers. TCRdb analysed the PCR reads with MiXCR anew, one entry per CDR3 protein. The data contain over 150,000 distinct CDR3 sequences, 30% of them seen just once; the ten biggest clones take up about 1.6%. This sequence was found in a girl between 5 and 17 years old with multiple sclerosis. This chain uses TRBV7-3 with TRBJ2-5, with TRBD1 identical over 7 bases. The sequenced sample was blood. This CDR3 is CASSRDSGQETQYF. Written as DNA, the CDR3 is TGTGCCAGCAGTCGGGACAGCGGACAAGAGACCCAGTACTTC.